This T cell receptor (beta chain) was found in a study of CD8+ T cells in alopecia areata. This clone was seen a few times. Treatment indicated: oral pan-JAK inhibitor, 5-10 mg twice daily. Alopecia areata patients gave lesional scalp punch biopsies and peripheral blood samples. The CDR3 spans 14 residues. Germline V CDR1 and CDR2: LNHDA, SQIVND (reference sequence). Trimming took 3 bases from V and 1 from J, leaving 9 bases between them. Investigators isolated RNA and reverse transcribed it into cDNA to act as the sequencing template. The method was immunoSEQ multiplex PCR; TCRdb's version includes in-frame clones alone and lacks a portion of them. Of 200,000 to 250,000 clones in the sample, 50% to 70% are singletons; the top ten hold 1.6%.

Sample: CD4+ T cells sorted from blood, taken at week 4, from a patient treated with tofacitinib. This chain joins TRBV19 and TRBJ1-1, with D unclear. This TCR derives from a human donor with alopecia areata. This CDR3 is CASSIGRQNTEAFF. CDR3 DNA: TGTGCCAGTAGTATCGGTCGGCAGAACACTGAAGCTTTCTTT.